This TCR beta chain was sequenced during a study of Ad26.COV2.S vaccination and SARS-CoV-2 variants. In regard to this clone: The antigen is undetermined.

Documented treatment: around 19 received Ad26.COV2.S at low or high dose, single or two shots; about 5 received placebo; per-sample allocation not given. At day 63 after the first vaccine or placebo injection, samples were drawn. Data came from immunoSEQ multiplex PCR; TCRdb stores just in-frame clones and leaves some out. The sample records 200,000 to 250,000 clones, roughly 90% being singletons. V dropped 3 bases and J dropped 5; count of bases not matched to a gene: 5. The CDR3 extends over 14 amino acids. Germline V gene sequence: CDR1 ENHRY, CDR2 SYGVKD. Regarding the study as a whole: In TCR breadth and depth analyses, total T cell responses may have been underestimated. Reports say spike-specific CD8+ and CD4+ T cell responses covered substantial breadth after vaccination.

The chain employs TRBV10-3 and TRBJ1-2; TRBD1 matches at 8 bases. The sequences come from peripheral blood, collected in a trial of Ad26.COV2.S vaccine versus placebo. This receptor was obtained from a person aged 18 to 65 who received the Ad26.COV2.S COVID-19 vaccine or a placebo. Here the CDR3 DNA reads TGTGCCATCAGTGACGAACAGGGGGGATATGGCTACACCTTC. Its protein is CAISDEQGGYGYTF.